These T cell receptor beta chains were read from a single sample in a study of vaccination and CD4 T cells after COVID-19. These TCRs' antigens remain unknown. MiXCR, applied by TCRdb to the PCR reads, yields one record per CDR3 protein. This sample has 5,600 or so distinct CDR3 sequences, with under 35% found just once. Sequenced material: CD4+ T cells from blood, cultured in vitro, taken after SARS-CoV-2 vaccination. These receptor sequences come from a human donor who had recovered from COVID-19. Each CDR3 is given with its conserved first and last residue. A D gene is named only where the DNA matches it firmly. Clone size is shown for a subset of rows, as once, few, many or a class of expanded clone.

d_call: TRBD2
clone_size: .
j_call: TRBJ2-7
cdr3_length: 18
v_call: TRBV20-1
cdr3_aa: CSAEHTSGTSGGTYEQYF
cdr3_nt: TGCAGTGCGGAACACACCTCCGGGACTAGCGGGGGGACCTACGAGCAGTACTTC

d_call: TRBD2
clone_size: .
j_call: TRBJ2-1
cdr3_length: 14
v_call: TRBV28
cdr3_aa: CASSLRRGYNEQFF
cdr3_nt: TGTGCCAGCAGTTTACGGCGGGGGTACAATGAGCAGTTCTTC

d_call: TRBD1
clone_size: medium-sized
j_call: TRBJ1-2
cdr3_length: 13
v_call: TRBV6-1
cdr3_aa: CASGTGQGFGYTF
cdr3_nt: TGTGCCAGCGGTACAGGACAGGGGTTTGGCTACACCTTC

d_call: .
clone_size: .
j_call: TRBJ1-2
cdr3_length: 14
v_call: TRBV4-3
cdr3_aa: CASSQDPGSYGYTF
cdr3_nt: TGCGCCAGCAGCCAAGACCCCGGAAGCTATGGCTACACCTTC

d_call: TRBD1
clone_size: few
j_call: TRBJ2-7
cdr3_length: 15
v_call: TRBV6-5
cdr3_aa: CASSYTGTEGHEQYF
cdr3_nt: TGTGCCAGCAGTTACACCGGGACAGAAGGGCACGAGCAGTACTTC

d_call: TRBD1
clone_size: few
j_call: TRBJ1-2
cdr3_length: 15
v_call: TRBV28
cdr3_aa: CASSLGTGGNYGYTF
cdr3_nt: TGTGCCAGCAGTCTTGGGACAGGGGGAAATTATGGCTACACCTTC

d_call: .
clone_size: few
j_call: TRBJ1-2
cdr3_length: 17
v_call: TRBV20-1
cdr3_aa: CSARDQGRERFNYGYTF
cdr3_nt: TGCAGTGCTAGAGATCAAGGCAGGGAAAGGTTTAACTATGGCTACACCTTC

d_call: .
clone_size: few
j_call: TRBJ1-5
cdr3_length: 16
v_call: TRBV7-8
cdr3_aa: CASSSPGGQRNQPQHF
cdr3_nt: TGTGCCAGCAGCTCCCCAGGTGGACAGCGCAATCAGCCCCAGCATTTT

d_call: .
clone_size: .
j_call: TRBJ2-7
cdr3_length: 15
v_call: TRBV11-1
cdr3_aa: CASSPLQGPSYEQYF
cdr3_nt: TGTGCCAGCAGCCCACTTCAGGGCCCCTCCTACGAGCAGTACTTC

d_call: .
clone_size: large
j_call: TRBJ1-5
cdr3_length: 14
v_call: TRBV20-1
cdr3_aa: CSARNGPSNQPQHF
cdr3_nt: TGCAGTGCTAGAAACGGCCCCTCTAATCAGCCCCAGCATTTT

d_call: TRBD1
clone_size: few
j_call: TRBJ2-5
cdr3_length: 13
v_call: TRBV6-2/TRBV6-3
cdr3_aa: CASSSTGDKTQYF
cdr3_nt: TGTGCCAGCAGTTCGACAGGGGACAAGACCCAGTACTTC

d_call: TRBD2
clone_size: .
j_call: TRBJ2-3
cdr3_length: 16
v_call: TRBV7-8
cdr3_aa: CASSLAQRGARDTQYF
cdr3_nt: TGTGCCAGCAGCTTAGCCCAGCGGGGAGCGCGAGATACGCAGTATTTT

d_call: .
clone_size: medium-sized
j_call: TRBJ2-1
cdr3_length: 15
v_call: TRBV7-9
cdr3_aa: CASSLGGTIYNEQFF
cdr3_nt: TGTGCCAGCAGCTTAGGGGGCACAATTTACAATGAGCAGTTCTTC

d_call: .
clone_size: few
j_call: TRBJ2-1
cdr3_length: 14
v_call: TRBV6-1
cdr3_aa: CASRSRTSNNEQFF
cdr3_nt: TGTGCCAGCAGATCCCGGACATCCAACAATGAGCAGTTCTTC

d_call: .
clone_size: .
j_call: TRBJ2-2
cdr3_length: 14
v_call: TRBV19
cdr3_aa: CATRSQGNTGELFF
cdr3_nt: TGTGCCACGCGGTCTCAGGGCAACACCGGGGAGCTGTTTTTT

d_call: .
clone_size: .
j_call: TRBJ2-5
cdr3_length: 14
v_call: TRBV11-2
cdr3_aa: CASSFQGEGETQYF
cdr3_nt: TGTGCCAGCAGCTTTCAGGGTGAGGGGGAGACCCAGTACTTC

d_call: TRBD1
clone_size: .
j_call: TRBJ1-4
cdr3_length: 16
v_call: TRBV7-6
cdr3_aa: CASSLAGTATNEKLFF
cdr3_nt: TGTGCCAGCAGCTTAGCCGGGACAGCAACTAATGAAAAACTGTTTTTT

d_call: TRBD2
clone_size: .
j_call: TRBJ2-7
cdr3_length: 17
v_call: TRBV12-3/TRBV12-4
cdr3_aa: CASSLVTAGALHHEQYF
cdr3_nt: TGTGCCAGCAGTTTGGTCACAGCGGGGGCGCTGCACCACGAGCAGTACTTC

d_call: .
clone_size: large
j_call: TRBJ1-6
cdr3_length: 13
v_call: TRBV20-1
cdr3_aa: CSARLGANSPLHF
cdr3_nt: TGCAGTGCTAGGTTAGGGGCTAATTCACCCCTCCACTTT

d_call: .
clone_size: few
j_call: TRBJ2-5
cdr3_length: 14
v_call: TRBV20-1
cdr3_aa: CSARPFEGGETQYF
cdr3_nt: TGCAGTGCGCGGCCGTTTGAGGGGGGGGAGACCCAGTACTTC

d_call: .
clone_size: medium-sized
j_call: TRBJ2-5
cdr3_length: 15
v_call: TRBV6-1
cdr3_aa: CASTWDRAAGETQYF
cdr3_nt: TGTGCCAGCACCTGGGACCGAGCGGCCGGAGAGACCCAGTACTTC

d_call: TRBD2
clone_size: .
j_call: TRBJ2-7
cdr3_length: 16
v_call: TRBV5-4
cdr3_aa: CASSVTSGRATYEQYF
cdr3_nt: TGTGCCAGCAGCGTGACTAGCGGGAGGGCCACTTACGAGCAGTACTTC

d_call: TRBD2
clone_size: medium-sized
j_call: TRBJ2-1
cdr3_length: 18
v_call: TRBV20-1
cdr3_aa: CSAQLSGESDGGYNEQFF
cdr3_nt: TGCAGTGCTCAGCTCAGCGGGGAGTCCGACGGTGGGTACAATGAGCAGTTCTTC

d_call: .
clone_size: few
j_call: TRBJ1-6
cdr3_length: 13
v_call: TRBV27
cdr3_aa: CASATRLNSPLHF
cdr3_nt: TGTGCCAGCGCCACTCGACTTAATTCACCCCTCCACTTT

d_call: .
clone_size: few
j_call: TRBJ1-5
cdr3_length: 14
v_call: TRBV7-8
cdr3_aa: CASSRLGYNQPQHF
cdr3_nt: TGTGCCAGCAGCCGACTGGGATACAATCAGCCCCAGCATTTT

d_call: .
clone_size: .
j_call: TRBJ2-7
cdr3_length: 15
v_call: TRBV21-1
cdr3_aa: CASSLQTASSYEQYF
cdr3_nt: TGTGCCAGCAGCTTACAAACTGCCAGCTCCTACGAGCAGTACTTC

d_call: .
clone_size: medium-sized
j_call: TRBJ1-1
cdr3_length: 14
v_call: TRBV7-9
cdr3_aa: CASSLGGGNTEAFF
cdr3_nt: TGTGCCAGCAGCCTCGGGGGGGGAAACACTGAAGCTTTCTTT

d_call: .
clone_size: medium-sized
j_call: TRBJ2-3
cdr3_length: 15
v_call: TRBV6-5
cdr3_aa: CASSYGTTSTDTQYF
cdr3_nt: TGTGCCAGCAGTTACGGGACAACTAGCACAGATACGCAGTATTTT

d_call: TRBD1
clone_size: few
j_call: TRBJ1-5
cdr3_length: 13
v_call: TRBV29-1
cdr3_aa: CSVVQGWGQPQHF
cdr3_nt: TGCAGCGTTGTACAGGGGTGGGGTCAGCCCCAGCATTTT

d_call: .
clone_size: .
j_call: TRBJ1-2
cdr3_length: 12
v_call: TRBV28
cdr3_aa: CASRLFGRGYTF
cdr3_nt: TGTGCCAGCAGGCTCTTTGGACGTGGCTACACCTTC

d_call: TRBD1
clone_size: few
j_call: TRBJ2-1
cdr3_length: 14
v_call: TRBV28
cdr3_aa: CASSLERQGNEQFF
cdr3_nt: TGTGCCAGCAGTTTGGAACGACAGGGCAATGAGCAGTTCTTC

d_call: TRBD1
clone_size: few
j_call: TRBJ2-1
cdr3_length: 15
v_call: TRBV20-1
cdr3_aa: CSARDAAGGNNEQFF
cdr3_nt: TGCAGTGCTAGAGATGCGGCAGGGGGCAACAATGAGCAGTTCTTC

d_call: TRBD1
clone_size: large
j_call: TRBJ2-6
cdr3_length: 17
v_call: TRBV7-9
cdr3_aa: CASSRTGGTSGANVLTF
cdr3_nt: TGTGCCAGCAGTCGGACAGGGGGTACCTCTGGGGCCAACGTCCTGACTTTC

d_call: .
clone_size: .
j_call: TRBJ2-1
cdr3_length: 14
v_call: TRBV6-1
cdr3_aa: CATSPSKGNNEQFF
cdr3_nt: TGTGCCACCTCCCCTTCTAAGGGAAACAATGAGCAGTTCTTC

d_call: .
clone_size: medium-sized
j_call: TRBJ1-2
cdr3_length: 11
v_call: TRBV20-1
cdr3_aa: CSARVGYGYTF
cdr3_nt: TGCAGTGCTAGAGTTGGGTATGGCTACACCTTC

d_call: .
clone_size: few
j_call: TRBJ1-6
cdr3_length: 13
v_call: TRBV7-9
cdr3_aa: CASSLDTGTILHF
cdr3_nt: TGTGCCAGCAGCTTAGATACCGGGACAATCCTCCACTTT

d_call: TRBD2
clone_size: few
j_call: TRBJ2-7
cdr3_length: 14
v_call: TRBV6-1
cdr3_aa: CASSPAGGSYEQYF
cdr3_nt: TGTGCCAGCAGTCCAGCGGGGGGCTCCTACGAGCAGTACTTC

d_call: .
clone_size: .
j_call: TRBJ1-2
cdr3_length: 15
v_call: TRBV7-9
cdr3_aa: CASSQGQSLFYGYTF
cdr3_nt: TGTGCCAGCAGCCAAGGACAGTCTTTATTCTATGGCTACACCTTC

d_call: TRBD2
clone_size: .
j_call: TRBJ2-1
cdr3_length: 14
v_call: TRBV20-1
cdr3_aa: CSPEASGGKGEQFF
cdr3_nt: TGCAGTCCGGAGGCTAGCGGGGGTAAGGGTGAGCAGTTCTTC

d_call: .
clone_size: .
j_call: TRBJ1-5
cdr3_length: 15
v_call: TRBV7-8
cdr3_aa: CASSLFAGERQPQHF
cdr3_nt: TGTGCCAGCAGCTTGTTCGCAGGGGAGAGGCAGCCCCAGCATTTT

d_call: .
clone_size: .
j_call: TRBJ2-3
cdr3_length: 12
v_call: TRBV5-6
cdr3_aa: CASSWGTDTQYF
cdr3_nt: TGTGCCAGCAGCTGGGGCACAGATACGCAGTATTTT

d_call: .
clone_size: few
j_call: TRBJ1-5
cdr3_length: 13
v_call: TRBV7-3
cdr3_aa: CASSRGPNQPQHF
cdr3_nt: TGTGCCAGCAGCCGGGGCCCCAATCAGCCCCAGCATTTT

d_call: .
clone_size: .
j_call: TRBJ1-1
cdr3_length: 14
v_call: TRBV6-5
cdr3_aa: CASSYSGGDTEAFF
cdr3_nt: TGTGCCAGCAGTTACTCCGGAGGGGATACTGAAGCTTTCTTT

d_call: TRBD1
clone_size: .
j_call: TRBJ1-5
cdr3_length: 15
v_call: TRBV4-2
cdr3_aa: CASSSGQGNNQPQHF
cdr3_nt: TGTGCCAGCAGCTCAGGACAGGGAAACAATCAGCCCCAGCATTTT

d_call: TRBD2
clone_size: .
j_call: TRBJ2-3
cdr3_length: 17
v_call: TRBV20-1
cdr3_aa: CSARDLSASGGTDTQYF
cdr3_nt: TGCAGTGCTAGAGATCTATCCGCTAGCGGGGGGACAGATACGCAGTATTTT